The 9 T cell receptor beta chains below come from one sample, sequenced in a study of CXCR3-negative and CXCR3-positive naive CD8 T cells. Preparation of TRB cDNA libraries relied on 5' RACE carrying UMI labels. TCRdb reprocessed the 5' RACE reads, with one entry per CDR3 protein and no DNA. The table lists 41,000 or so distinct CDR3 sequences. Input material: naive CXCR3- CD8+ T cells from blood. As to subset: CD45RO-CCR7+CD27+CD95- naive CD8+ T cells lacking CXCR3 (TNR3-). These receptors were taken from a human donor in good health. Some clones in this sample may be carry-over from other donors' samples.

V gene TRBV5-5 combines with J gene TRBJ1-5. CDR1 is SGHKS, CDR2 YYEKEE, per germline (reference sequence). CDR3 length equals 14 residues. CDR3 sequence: CASSGGGLNQPQHF. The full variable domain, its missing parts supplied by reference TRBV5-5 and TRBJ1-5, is DAGVTQSPTHLIKTRGQQVTLRCSPISGHKSVSWYQQVLGQGPQFIFQYYEKEERGRGNFPDRFSARQFPNYSSELNVNALLLGDSALYLCASSGGGLNQPQHFGDGTRLSIL.

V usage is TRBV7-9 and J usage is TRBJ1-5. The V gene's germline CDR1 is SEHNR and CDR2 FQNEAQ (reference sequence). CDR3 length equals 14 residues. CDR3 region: CASSEKGSNQPQHF.

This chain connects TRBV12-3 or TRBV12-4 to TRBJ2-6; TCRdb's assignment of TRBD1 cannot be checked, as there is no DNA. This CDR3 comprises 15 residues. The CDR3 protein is CASTGDSSPFSILTF.

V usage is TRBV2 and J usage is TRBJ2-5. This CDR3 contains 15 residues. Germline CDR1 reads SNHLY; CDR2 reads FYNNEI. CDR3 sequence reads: CASSVRNEISETQYF.

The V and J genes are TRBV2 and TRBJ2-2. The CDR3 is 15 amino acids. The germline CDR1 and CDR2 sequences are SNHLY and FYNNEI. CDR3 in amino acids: CASSEWSENTGELFF.

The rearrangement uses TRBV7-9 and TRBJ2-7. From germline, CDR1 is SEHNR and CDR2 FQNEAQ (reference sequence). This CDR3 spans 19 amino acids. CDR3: CASSLTSIGFGLGNSEQYF.

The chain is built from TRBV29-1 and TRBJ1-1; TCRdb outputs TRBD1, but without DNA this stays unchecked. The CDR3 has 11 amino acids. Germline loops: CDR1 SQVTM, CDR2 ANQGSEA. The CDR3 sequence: CSGTTNTEAFF.

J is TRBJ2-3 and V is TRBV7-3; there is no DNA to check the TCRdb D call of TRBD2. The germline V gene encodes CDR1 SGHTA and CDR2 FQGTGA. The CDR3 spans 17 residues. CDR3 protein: CASSPDLGLADTDTQYF.

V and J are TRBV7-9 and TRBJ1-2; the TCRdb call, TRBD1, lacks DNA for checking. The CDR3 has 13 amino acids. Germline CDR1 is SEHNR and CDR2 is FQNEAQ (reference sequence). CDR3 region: CASSWDRDDGYTF.